This T cell receptor beta chain emerged from a study of blood T cell repertoires in COVID-19. Study-wide background: Samples of COVID-19 (acute and convalescent) were obtained from the United States, Italy and Spain. Sources were T cells, B-cell-depleted T cells, or PBMCs; the material itself was cDNA or gDNA.

As processed by the authors: Reference gene primer amplification gave nucleated cell count estimates. TCRdb's copy holds only in-frame clones and misses some; the assay was immunoSEQ multiplex PCR. The V and J calls and clone size were taken over from that table, and D and trimming were inferred from the DNA. In the table there are 25,000 to 35,000 clones, 85% to 95% of which are singletons. The CDR3 extends over 18 amino acids. Germline CDR1 and CDR2: KGHSH and LQKENI. Trimming shortened V by 3 bases and J by 5 bases, and 25 bases separated the two germline ends. The receptor was derived from a human donor in a cohort sampled during active COVID-19. This chain uses TRBV18 with TRBJ2-5; tentative D call: TRBD2 (6 bases). Material for sequencing was peripheral blood. The CDR3: CASSPQIEPGESTETQYF. The CDR3, as DNA: TGTGCCAGCTCACCTCAAATCGAACCGGGAGAGAGTACCGAGACCCAGTACTTC.